This TCR beta chain derives from a study of technical replicates of blood from several donors. The data were produced by immunoSEQ multiplex PCR, yet TCRdb's version contains in-frame clones alone and is incomplete. This sample yields approximately 100,000 clones, of which just over 95% are seen a single time; roughly 0.19% belongs to the top ten. The CDR3 has 15 residues. The germline V gene has CDR1 LNHDA and CDR2 SQIVND (reference sequence). The ends lost 5 bases at V and 6 bases at J; junction bases unmatched: 6. V and J are TRBV19 and TRBJ2-1; 11 positions agree with TRBD2. This clonotype originated in a human donor in good health. The sample taken for sequencing was T cells isolated from PBMCs. The CDR3 spells CASSLKGTSGNEQFF. The CDR3 DNA sequence: TGTGCCAGTAGTCTGAAGGGGACTAGCGGCAATGAGCAGTTCTTC.